This is a list of T cell receptor beta chains from one sample in a study of technical replicates of blood from a few donors. Some clones are missing from TCRdb's copy, which holds only in-frame ones; the method was immunoSEQ multiplex PCR. The sample shows 80,000 to 100,000 clones, 92% of them seen only once. Sequencing was carried out using T cells isolated from PBMCs. Receptors originate from a human donor in good health. Both conserved end residues are trimmed from each CDR3. Clone size is stated in some rows and not others, as once, few, many or a class when expanded.

V	J	size	CDR3
TRBV5-6	TRBJ1-2	NA	ASSPQARPDLAIYT
TRBV5-4	TRBJ2-3	NA	ASSLWTSDTQY
TRBV2	TRBJ2-7	NA	ASRGLGGGEQY
TRBV7-2	TRBJ2-7	once	ASSPQTGSSYEQY
TRBV14	TRBJ2-7	once	ASSPGGGEQY
TRBV29-1	TRBJ1-1	NA	SVVEGFWAVNTEAF
TRBV7-9	TRBJ1-3	NA	ASSQLRGGQNTIY
TRBV7-9	TRBJ2-2	NA	ASILGDTGELF
TRBV11-2	TRBJ1-2	NA	ASKGVIGKRPEGYT
TRBV11-3	TRBJ2-1	NA	ASSPSPSSYNEQF
TRBV23-1	TRBJ2-1	NA	ASSQSCGSSYNEQF
TRBV2	TRBJ2-2	NA	ASKLAGGPGIGELF
TRBV27	TRBJ1-4	once	ASSLATGEGVEKLF
TRBV5-1	TRBJ2-2	NA	ASSLSEIDTGELF
TRBV6-5	TRBJ1-4	NA	ASSYSKGFSFEKLF
TRBV10-3	TRBJ2-7	NA	AIREGTGQGIGNYEQY
TRBV5-1	TRBJ2-1	NA	ASSSGTTGYNEQF
TRBV2	TRBJ2-7	NA	ASSRDSSTSYEQY
TRBV2	TRBJ2-7	NA	ASSEGTGFYEQY
TRBV28	TRBJ2-7	NA	ASSSPRGQGAYEQY
TRBV7-7	TRBJ2-5	few	ASSSRLAGARQTQY
TRBV18	TRBJ2-7	NA	ASSKATGYEQY
TRBV19	TRBJ2-7	NA	ASSPPGVEQY
TRBV28	TRBJ2-5	NA	ASSLGAGAKETQY
TRBV6-1	TRBJ1-5	NA	ASSLRDRVFF
TRBV5-1	TRBJ1-1	NA	ASSLTGPADTEAF
TRBV6-5	TRBJ2-4	NA	ASNNLAGGRIQY
TRBV4-1	TRBJ2-3	NA	ASSQAVGVSGTDTQY
TRBV6-4	TRBJ2-1	NA	ASTSGANEQF
TRBV13	TRBJ2-7	NA	ASSSRALGSYEQY
TRBV2	TRBJ2-7	NA	SSGGTTYEQY
TRBV10-3	TRBJ2-5	NA	AISESVYSGGPSQETQY
TRBV18	TRBJ2-7	once	ASSPRHPYEQY
TRBV5-6	TRBJ2-7	few	ASSLGASPYEQY
TRBV4-1	TRBJ1-3	NA	ASSPRISGNTIY
TRBV6-1	TRBJ1-5	NA	ASSERGDRVGQPQH
TRBV4-1	TRBJ2-1	NA	ASSQTRDEQF
TRBV5-6	TRBJ1-2	NA	ASSLAGGRHGYT
TRBV19	TRBJ2-2	NA	ASSGYSPNTGELF
TRBV25-1	TRBJ1-1	NA	ASSGQGNTEAF
TRBV7-8	TRBJ1-1	NA	ASSLAYTEAF
TRBV11-2	TRBJ1-1	NA	ASSYTGLGTEAF
TRBV28	TRBJ1-2	NA	ASSSMAGTSDYGYT
TRBV7-9	TRBJ1-2	NA	ASSEGGLHYGYT
TRBV4-1	TRBJ1-3	NA	ASSSQGSGNTIY
TRBV30	TRBJ2-7	NA	AWKSVESSYEQY
TRBV27	TRBJ1-6	few	ASSLGTGNSPLH
TRBV6-1	TRBJ2-7	NA	ASNPSGRTYEQY
TRBV30	TRBJ2-1	NA	AWSKAGGTEQF
TRBV11-2	TRBJ1-5	NA	ASSLDGRGNQPQH
TRBV27	TRBJ1-2	NA	ASSLDRADYGYT
TRBV6-1	TRBJ2-1	NA	ASSEAHGLYNEQF
TRBV11-3	TRBJ2-2	NA	ASSLAAWGVTTGELF
TRBV18	TRBJ2-1	NA	ASSPDRVRNEQF